This T cell receptor (beta chain) was documented in a study of blood T cell repertoires in COVID-19. Whole-study context: In each case, the material was cDNA or gDNA derived from T cells, B-cell-depleted T cells, or PBMCs.

J lost 5 bases, V lost 2 bases, and 4 bases had no gene match. The CDR3 spans 15 residues. CDR1 is MNHEY and CDR2 is SMNVEV in the germline V gene (reference sequence). Under the authors' procedure: Reference gene primers were amplified, and this amplification served to estimate nucleated cell counts. Sequencing used immunoSEQ multiplex PCR; TCRdb keeps in-frame clones, though not all of them. V and J calls and clone size are given by that table; D and trimming were obtained from the DNA. The sample lists about 360,000 clones, over 75% occurring once. Study members were between roughly 18 and 100 years old and lived in 24 US regions. Participants reported their clinical history, and cohort assignment relied on those reports.

The chain carries TRBV27 and TRBJ1-5, with 9 positions matching TRBD1. The clonotype comes from a middle-aged woman with acute COVID-19. Input material: PBMCs or T cells enriched from blood (not recorded which). CDR3 bases: TGTGCCAGCAGTTTAGGGACAGGGTCTGATCAGCCCCAGCATTTT. It encodes CASSLGTGSDQPQHF.